The rows below give T cell receptor beta chains drawn from one sample of a study of human T cells and chemical hapten exposure. Using its own MiXCR run on the RACE reads, TCRdb lists one record per CDR3 protein. The sample has around 380,000 distinct CDR3 sequences, around 4.8% seen once. The sample here was whole blood, taken in connection with sensitization to the hapten diphenylcyclopropenone (DPC). Receptors were obtained from a woman in her forties or fifties with alopecia areata. Some clones in this sample may be carry-over from other donors' samples. The CDR3 runs from the conserved cysteine through the conserved F or W. The order of the fields is V gene, D gene, J gene, clone size, CDR3 DNA, CDR3 protein. D genes are given only for firm matches. Clone size is stated in some rows and not others, as once, few, many or a class when expanded.

v_call: TRBV20-1
d_call: TRBD2
j_call: TRBJ2-7
clone_size: -
cdr3_nt: TGCAGTGCTAGTCCCGGGGGGGACTACTACGAGCAGTACTTC
cdr3_aa: CSASPGGDYYEQYF

v_call: TRBV20-1
d_call: -
j_call: TRBJ1-2
clone_size: -
cdr3_nt: TGCAGTGCTAGAGGTTCTGTCTATGGCTACACCTTC
cdr3_aa: CSARGSVYGYTF

v_call: TRBV7-2
d_call: -
j_call: TRBJ2-3
clone_size: many
cdr3_nt: TGTGCCAGCAGCTTAGGTCAAACTGCCGGGGATACGCAGTATTTT
cdr3_aa: CASSLGQTAGDTQYF

v_call: TRBV30
d_call: -
j_call: TRBJ1-6
clone_size: -
cdr3_nt: TGTGCCTGGAGTGGACTTACAGGGAGCTCCTATAATTCACCCCTCCACTTT
cdr3_aa: CAWSGLTGSSYNSPLHF

v_call: TRBV6-2/TRBV6-3
d_call: -
j_call: TRBJ1-1
clone_size: -
cdr3_nt: TGTGCCAGCAGTTACTCGACCAGCCCCGGACGGGCTTTCTTT
cdr3_aa: CASSYSTSPGRAFF

v_call: TRBV6-1
d_call: -
j_call: TRBJ2-7
clone_size: -
cdr3_nt: TGTGCCAGCAGTACCGGGACCCTGGGGGCCTACGAGCAGTACTTC
cdr3_aa: CASSTGTLGAYEQYF

v_call: TRBV27
d_call: -
j_call: TRBJ2-7
clone_size: many
cdr3_nt: TGTGCCAGCAGTTTAGCGTCCGGGACCCAAACCTACGAGCAGTACTTC
cdr3_aa: CASSLASGTQTYEQYF

v_call: TRBV5-1
d_call: TRBD1
j_call: TRBJ1-4
clone_size: many
cdr3_nt: TGCGCCAGCAGCACAGGGACAGTTAATGAAAAACTGTTTTTT
cdr3_aa: CASSTGTVNEKLFF

v_call: TRBV6-5
d_call: TRBD2
j_call: TRBJ2-1
clone_size: many
cdr3_nt: TGTGCCAGCAGCCTAAGCGGGGGGGCCAAGAATGAGCAGTTCTTC
cdr3_aa: CASSLSGGAKNEQFF

v_call: TRBV6-5
d_call: -
j_call: TRBJ2-7
clone_size: -
cdr3_nt: TGTGCCAGCAGTTACTCGGGCCGCTCCTACGAGCAGTACTTC
cdr3_aa: CASSYSGRSYEQYF

v_call: TRBV12-3/TRBV12-4
d_call: -
j_call: TRBJ2-7
clone_size: many
cdr3_nt: TGTGCCAGCAGTTTGGGGGGACGGAACGAGCAGTACTTC
cdr3_aa: CASSLGGRNEQYF

v_call: TRBV6-1
d_call: -
j_call: TRBJ1-4
clone_size: many
cdr3_nt: TGTGCCAGCAGTCTCGAGGGTTTGACGGGGGAAAAACTGTTTTTT
cdr3_aa: CASSLEGLTGEKLFF

v_call: TRBV7-6
d_call: -
j_call: TRBJ1-5
clone_size: many
cdr3_nt: TGTGCCAGCAGCCTCGGGTTCTATCAGCCCCAGCATTTT
cdr3_aa: CASSLGFYQPQHF

v_call: TRBV20-1
d_call: TRBD1
j_call: TRBJ1-1
clone_size: many
cdr3_nt: TGCAGTGCTCTCATCCGGGACAGGGGCCCTGAAGCTTTCTTT
cdr3_aa: CSALIRDRGPEAFF

v_call: TRBV29-1
d_call: -
j_call: TRBJ2-4
clone_size: many
cdr3_nt: TGCAGCGTTGAGGCGGGGCAGGGTACCATTCAGTACTTC
cdr3_aa: CSVEAGQGTIQYF

v_call: TRBV4-1
d_call: TRBD2
j_call: TRBJ2-5
clone_size: few
cdr3_nt: TGCGCCAGCAGCCAGCAAACTAGCGGCCAAGAGACCCAGTACTTC
cdr3_aa: CASSQQTSGQETQYF

v_call: TRBV20-1
d_call: -
j_call: TRBJ2-4
clone_size: many
cdr3_nt: TGCAGTGCTAGACCAGCTTTGGACTACGACAAAAACATTCAGTACTTC
cdr3_aa: CSARPALDYDKNIQYF

v_call: TRBV29-1
d_call: TRBD2
j_call: TRBJ2-5
clone_size: few
cdr3_nt: TGCAGCGTGGGACTAGCGGGACCGCAAGAGACCCAGTACTTC
cdr3_aa: CSVGLAGPQETQYF

v_call: TRBV29-1
d_call: TRBD2
j_call: TRBJ2-3
clone_size: few
cdr3_nt: TGCAGCGTTGTACTAGCGCTAGGGGCAGATACGCAGTATTTT
cdr3_aa: CSVVLALGADTQYF

v_call: TRBV9
d_call: TRBD2
j_call: TRBJ2-7
clone_size: many
cdr3_nt: TGTGCCAGCAGCGTAGAGGGTAGCGGGATCTTCTACGAGCAGTACTTC
cdr3_aa: CASSVEGSGIFYEQYF

v_call: TRBV27
d_call: TRBD2
j_call: TRBJ2-1
clone_size: many
cdr3_nt: TGTGCCAGCAGTTGGTCTAGCGGTGAGCAGTTCTTC
cdr3_aa: CASSWSSGEQFF

v_call: TRBV6-5
d_call: TRBD2
j_call: TRBJ2-3
clone_size: -
cdr3_nt: TGTGCCAGCAGAAGTAGCGGGGGGGCCGATACGCAGTATTTT
cdr3_aa: CASRSSGGADTQYF

v_call: TRBV29-1
d_call: TRBD2
j_call: TRBJ2-1
clone_size: many
cdr3_nt: TGCAGCGTTGAAATTACTAGCGGGAGGGCAGGGAATGAGCAGTTCTTC
cdr3_aa: CSVEITSGRAGNEQFF

v_call: TRBV10-3
d_call: -
j_call: TRBJ1-3
clone_size: many
cdr3_nt: TGTGCCATCAGCGGACGCCTTGGAAACACCATATATTTT
cdr3_aa: CAISGRLGNTIYF

v_call: TRBV7-9
d_call: TRBD1
j_call: TRBJ2-3
clone_size: many
cdr3_nt: TGTGCCAGCAGCCCCCGGACAGGTTGGTCAGATACGCAGTATTTT
cdr3_aa: CASSPRTGWSDTQYF

v_call: TRBV3-1
d_call: TRBD1
j_call: TRBJ1-1
clone_size: many
cdr3_nt: TGTGCCAGCAGCCCCCTACCACAGGGGGCTACTGAAGCTTTCTTT
cdr3_aa: CASSPLPQGATEAFF

v_call: TRBV6-1
d_call: -
j_call: TRBJ1-1
clone_size: many
cdr3_nt: TGTGCCAGCATGGGTGGGGGTCCGTTGGACACTGAAGCTTTCTTT
cdr3_aa: CASMGGGPLDTEAFF

v_call: TRBV7-9
d_call: TRBD2
j_call: TRBJ2-1
clone_size: many
cdr3_nt: TGTGCCAGCAGCTTAATGGCAGCGGGAGGCGGGGAGCAGTTCTTC
cdr3_aa: CASSLMAAGGGEQFF

v_call: TRBV3-1
d_call: TRBD2
j_call: TRBJ2-1
clone_size: -
cdr3_nt: TGTGCCAGCAGACCGGCTACGGGACTAGCGGGTATGAATGAGCAGTTCTTC
cdr3_aa: CASRPATGLAGMNEQFF

v_call: TRBV9
d_call: -
j_call: TRBJ2-7
clone_size: many
cdr3_nt: TGTGCCAGCAGCCCCCGGACGGTGGGCGACGAGCAGTACTTC
cdr3_aa: CASSPRTVGDEQYF

v_call: TRBV6-5
d_call: TRBD1
j_call: TRBJ2-2
clone_size: few
cdr3_nt: TGTGCCAGCAGTTACTTACCCAGGGGGCAAGGCGGGGAGCTGTTTTTT
cdr3_aa: CASSYLPRGQGGELFF

v_call: TRBV5-1
d_call: -
j_call: TRBJ1-1
clone_size: many
cdr3_nt: TGCGCCAGCAGCTTGGAGCCAGGACACATCTTGAACACTGAAGCTTTCTTT
cdr3_aa: CASSLEPGHILNTEAFF

v_call: TRBV30
d_call: -
j_call: TRBJ1-1
clone_size: many
cdr3_nt: TGTGCCTGGAGTGTAGAGGGGCGGGGTGAAGCTTTCTTT
cdr3_aa: CAWSVEGRGEAFF

v_call: TRBV29-1
d_call: TRBD1
j_call: TRBJ2-1
clone_size: many
cdr3_nt: TGCAGCGTTGAAGTAAGGGGGCTGGAGAGCTCCTACAATGAGCAGTTCTTC
cdr3_aa: CSVEVRGLESSYNEQFF

v_call: TRBV7-9
d_call: -
j_call: TRBJ2-1
clone_size: few
cdr3_nt: TGTGCCAGTACCTTAGGTAATTCCAATGAGCAGTTCTTC
cdr3_aa: CASTLGNSNEQFF

v_call: TRBV29-1
d_call: -
j_call: TRBJ2-7
clone_size: few
cdr3_nt: TGCAGCGTTGAAGATCGAGCGAAGGATTACGAGCAGTACTTC
cdr3_aa: CSVEDRAKDYEQYF

v_call: TRBV20-1
d_call: -
j_call: TRBJ2-3
clone_size: many
cdr3_nt: TGCAGTGCTAGAGAAGGCTCGGATACGCAGTATTTT
cdr3_aa: CSAREGSDTQYF

v_call: TRBV11-2
d_call: TRBD2
j_call: TRBJ2-1
clone_size: many
cdr3_nt: TGTGCCAGCAGCTCCGGGACTAGCGGGGGAAGACATGAGCAGTTCTTC
cdr3_aa: CASSSGTSGGRHEQFF

v_call: TRBV10-3
d_call: -
j_call: TRBJ2-1
clone_size: many
cdr3_nt: TGTGCCACCGCGACAAATACCAATGAGCAGTTCTTC
cdr3_aa: CATATNTNEQFF

v_call: TRBV10-3
d_call: -
j_call: TRBJ2-5
clone_size: few
cdr3_nt: TGTGCCATCAGTGAAGAGGGGGGAGGCGTGCAGACCCAGTACTTC
cdr3_aa: CAISEEGGGVQTQYF

v_call: TRBV12-3/TRBV12-4
d_call: -
j_call: TRBJ2-2
clone_size: -
cdr3_nt: TGTGCCAGCAGTCCTACAGGGATCCTAAACACCGGGGAGCTGTTTTTT
cdr3_aa: CASSPTGILNTGELFF

v_call: TRBV6-5
d_call: -
j_call: TRBJ2-3
clone_size: many
cdr3_nt: TGTGCCAGCAGCCTCTCGGCGGTCGATACGCAGTATTTT
cdr3_aa: CASSLSAVDTQYF

v_call: TRBV28
d_call: TRBD1
j_call: TRBJ1-5
clone_size: many
cdr3_nt: TGTGCCAGCAGTTTATTCGCTCGGGGGCTGGGGGACAGGGGGCCTTATAGCAATCAGCCCCAGCATTTT
cdr3_aa: CASSLFARGLGDRGPYSNQPQHF

v_call: TRBV20-1
d_call: -
j_call: TRBJ2-2
clone_size: -
cdr3_nt: TGCAGTGCCCTTACGATCACGAACACCGGGGAGCTGTTTTTT
cdr3_aa: CSALTITNTGELFF

v_call: TRBV12-3/TRBV12-4
d_call: -
j_call: TRBJ1-3
clone_size: many
cdr3_nt: TGTGCCAGCAGTACCCGAAGGGGCGCTGGAAACACCATATATTTT
cdr3_aa: CASSTRRGAGNTIYF

v_call: TRBV10-3
d_call: TRBD2
j_call: TRBJ2-7
clone_size: -
cdr3_nt: TGTGCCATCAGTGAAGCGGGAGGGCAGTACTTC
cdr3_aa: CAISEAGGQYF

v_call: TRBV7-2
d_call: -
j_call: TRBJ1-5
clone_size: many
cdr3_nt: TGTGCCAGCAGCTTACCTGGAAATCAGCCCCAGCATTTT
cdr3_aa: CASSLPGNQPQHF